These 15 T cell receptor beta chains share one sample of origin, sequenced in a study of shared clonotypes between healthy human individuals. Using immunoSEQ multiplex PCR, the repertoire was profiled, and TCRdb retains in-frame clones only, with some absent. This sample carries 2 million to 2.5 million clones, 85% to 95% of them seen once, and the ten largest clones take approximately 0.41%. The sequencing sample was made of naive CD4+ T cells from PBMCs. Subset: CD45RA+ positively selected. These receptors were obtained from a man aged 18-30 years in good health. Some clones in this sample may be carry-over from other donors' samples.

The rearrangement uses TRBV5-1 and TRBJ2-5; the match to TRBD1 covers 8 bases. Germline V gene sequence: CDR1 SGHRS, CDR2 YFSETQ. The CDR3 spans 16 residues. J gave up 5 bases and V 4 bases, and 13 bases lay outside the gene matches. The CDR3 spells CASSPRTGQGRETQYF. The CDR3 DNA reads TGCGCCAGCAGCCCTCGGACCGGACAGGGTAGGGAGACCCAGTACTTC.

The table lists this clone with a count of one. The sample contains more than one DNA sequence encoding this CDR3. J is TRBJ2-1 and V is TRBV7-3; tentative D call: TRBD1 (5 bases). V lost 3 bases to trimming and J lost 7 bases, with 10 bases between them. The length of the CDR3 is 13 residues. Germline V CDR1 and CDR2: SGHTA, FQGTGA. The CDR3 bases are TGTGCCAGCAGCTTCGGCAGGGAAAATGAGCAGTTCTTC. Translation: CASSFGRENEQFF.

CDR3 region: CASSSMAGNSGNTIYF. For the CDR3, the DNA is TGTGCCAGCAGTTCTATGGCGGGAAACTCTGGAAACACCATATATTTT. The chain couples TRBV28 to TRBJ1-3; D is undetermined. Germline V gene sequence: CDR1 MDHEN, CDR2 SYDVKM. V lost 4 bases, J lost 0 bases, and 13 bases lay in between. The CDR3 spans 16 residues. The whole variable domain, remainder taken from reference TRBV28 and TRBJ1-3, is DVKVTQSSRYLVKRTGEKVFLECVQDMDHENMFWYRQDPGLGLRLIYFSYDVKMKEKGDIPEGYSVSREKKERFSLILESASTNQTSMYLCASSSMAGNSGNTIYFGEGSWLTVV.

This rearrangement joins TRBV6-1 to TRBJ1-3; D unresolved. Per the germline V gene, CDR1 is MNHNS and CDR2 is SASEGT. Trimming shortened V by 3 bases and J by 4 bases, and 10 bases separated the two germline ends. The CDR3 runs 14 residues. This CDR3 reads CASSEDPLGNTIYF. In DNA form, the CDR3 reads TGTGCCAGCAGTGAGGATCCTCTCGGAAACACCATATATTTT.

The V call is TRBV30, the J call TRBJ2-7, with a tentative D call TRBD2 (5 bases). The CDR3 runs 12 residues. Germline CDR1 and CDR2: GTSNPN and SVGIG (reference sequence). V shed 2 bases and J shed 4 bases, with 9 bases lying between them. CDR3 nucleotides: TGTGCCTGGAGTCCAACGGGGTACGAGCAGTACTTC. The encoded protein is CAWSPTGYEQYF.

CDR3 nucleotides: TGCGCCAGCAGCCTCTTCGACAGGGTTGGGGACACTGAAGCTTTCTTT. It is translated as CASSLFDRVGDTEAFF. The gene calls are TRBV4-1 and TRBJ1-1, with TRBD1 matching over 7 bases. The germline gives CDR1 MGHRA, CDR2 YSYEKL. V dropped 4 bases and J dropped 3; count of bases not matched to a gene: 11. The CDR3 has 16 residues.

V and J are TRBV9 and TRBJ2-2, with 9 bases identical to TRBD2. This CDR3 has 16 residues. Germline V gene sequence: CDR1 SGDLS, CDR2 YYNGEE. Unmatched junction bases numbered 11, after V lost 5 bases and J lost 6 bases. For the CDR3, the DNA is TGTGCCAGCAGTCGAAATAGCGGGAGACCCCCCGGGGAGCTGTTTTTT. It encodes CASSRNSGRPPGELFF.

For this clone: This sample also contains other DNA sequences that code for the same CDR3. This chain connects TRBV10-2 to TRBJ1-5; the D gene is possibly TRBD1 (5 bases). V was trimmed by 0 bases and J by 2 bases, leaving 11 bases between them. Germline values: CDR1 WSHSY, CDR2 SAAADI. The CDR3 runs to 16 residues. CDR3: CASSESGRGGNQPQHF. The CDR3, as DNA: TGCGCCAGCAGTGAGTCGGGGAGGGGAGGCAATCAGCCCCAGCATTTT.

The chain uses TRBV6-5 and TRBJ2-2; possibly TRBD1 or TRBD2 for D (5 bases each). Trimming removed 6 bases from V and 6 bases from J, with 14 bases in between. The CDR3 totals 14 residues. Germline V gives CDR1 MNHEY, CDR2 SVGAGI. The CDR3 nucleotides read TGTGCCAGCAGCGGTACCGGGGACGCCGGGGAGCTGTTTTTT. It codes for CASSGTGDAGELFF.

The genes are TRBV5-4 and TRBJ2-7; D gene uncertain. Trimming cost V 0 bases and J 6 bases, with 10 bases left between them. Germline V gene data show CDR1 as SGHNT and CDR2 as YYREEE (reference sequence). The CDR3 contains 13 residues. CDR3 sequence reads: CASSLESVREQYF. The CDR3 nucleotides are TGTGCCAGCAGCTTGGAATCGGTACGCGAGCAGTACTTC.

The chain links TRBV14 to TRBJ2-3; tentative D call: TRBD2 (7 bases). Germline CDR1 is SGHDN and CDR2 is FVKESK. V was cut by 3 bases and J by 2 bases, with 15 bases left in between. The CDR3 extends over 16 amino acids. CDR3 amino acids: CASSQGRGAVTDTQYF. The CDR3 nucleotides are TGTGCCAGCAGCCAGGGCCGGGGGGCGGTCACAGATACGCAGTATTTT.

V gene TRBV7-9 combines with J gene TRBJ1-1; a possible D gene is TRBD1 (5 bases). From germline, CDR1 is SEHNR and CDR2 FQNEAQ (reference sequence). V was pared by 3 bases and J by 2 bases, with 13 bases between. CDR3 length: 15 residues. Written as DNA, the CDR3 is TGTGCCAGCAGCTTTTCAGGGTCTGGCAACACTGAAGCTTTCTTT. Residues: CASSFSGSGNTEAFF.

The chain uses TRBV15 and TRBJ2-5; 10 positions match TRBD1. Germline assignment: CDR1 LNHNV and CDR2 YYDKDF (reference sequence). Trimming took 2 bases from V and 3 from J; bases not matched to a gene: 6. CDR3 size: 16 residues. CDR3 nucleotide sequence: TGTGCCACCAGCAGATCAAGACAGGGGGCCGAAGAGACCCAGTACTTC. Residues: CATSRSRQGAEETQYF.

This chain uses TRBV27 with TRBJ1-2; D is possibly TRBD1 (5 bases). V lost 4 bases to trimming and J lost 4 bases, with 19 bases between them. The CDR3 covers 16 residues. Per the germline V gene, CDR1 is MNHEY and CDR2 is SMNVEV (reference sequence). The CDR3, as DNA: TGTGCCAGCAGTTCATCCAATAGACAGCTACTCTATGGCTACACCTTC. It encodes CASSSSNRQLLYGYTF.

This clone was picked up a small number of times. The CDR3 DNA reads TGCGCCAGCAGCCTGATCGGACAGGGGGTTCAGCCCCAGCATTTT. Translating it yields CASSLIGQGVQPQHF. This rearrangement joins TRBV4-1 to TRBJ1-5; 10 bases match TRBD1. V dropped 4 bases and J dropped 6; count of bases not matched to a gene: 6. Germline V lookup: CDR1 MGHRA, CDR2 YSYEKL. CDR3 length: 15 residues.